The rows below give T cell receptor beta chains drawn from one sample of a study of T cell responses to AZD1222 COVID-19 vaccine. TCRdb's table, derived via immunoSEQ multiplex PCR, lists solely in-frame clones and lacks some. The profile shows some 150,000 clones, around 88% of them singletons. The starting material was peripheral blood, obtained on day 0 of AZD1222 vaccination. Source of these receptors: an adult in good health. Each CDR3 is given with its conserved first and last residue. D genes are given only for firm matches. The listing skips clone size in some rows; elsewhere it reads once, few, many or a size class.

v_gene	j_gene	d_gene	len	abundance	CDR3aa	CDR3nt
TRBV6-2/TRBV6-3	TRBJ2-1	.	16	once	CASSYSIAATHNEQFF	TGTGCCAGCAGTTACTCGATAGCGGCAACCCACAATGAGCAGTTCTTC
TRBV20-1	TRBJ1-1	.	11	.	CSATAGPEAFF	TGCAGTGCGACAGCAGGGCCTGAAGCTTTCTTT
TRBV9	TRBJ2-2	.	15	.	CASSVVRDGTGELFF	TGTGCCAGCAGCGTAGTCAGGGATGGCACCGGGGAGCTGTTTTTT
TRBV28	TRBJ2-1	TRBD1	16	.	CASSSDRGFINNEQFF	TGTGCCAGCAGTTCAGACAGGGGCTTTATCAACAATGAGCAGTTCTTC
TRBV24-1	TRBJ2-3	.	15	once	CATSDFAASTDTQYF	TGTGCCACCAGTGATTTTGCGGCTAGCACAGATACGCAGTATTTT
TRBV7-2	TRBJ1-2	.	15	few	CASSIGGFQSYGYTF	TGTGCCAGCTCGATAGGGGGATTCCAATCGTATGGCTACACCTTC
TRBV11-3	TRBJ2-5	TRBD1	14	.	CASSSDRGAETQYF	TGTGCCAGCAGCTCCGACAGGGGGGCAGAGACCCAGTACTTC
TRBV6-5	TRBJ2-1	.	12	.	CASSGQGNEQFF	TGTGCCAGCAGCGGGCAGGGCAATGAGCAGTTCTTC
TRBV20-1	TRBJ2-2	.	14	.	CSASGLLNTGELFF	TGCAGTGCAAGTGGACTCTTGAACACCGGGGAGCTGTTTTTT
TRBV7-9	TRBJ2-3	TRBD2	16	.	CASSLTSGRALDTQYF	TGTGCCAGCAGCCTGACTAGCGGGAGGGCCCTAGATACGCAGTATTTT
TRBV29-1	TRBJ2-1	TRBD2	14	few	CSVSLLAGDYEQFF	TGCAGCGTGAGCCTACTAGCGGGAGATTATGAGCAGTTCTTC
TRBV6-6	TRBJ2-1	TRBD2	17	.	CASSPTSGSESYNEQFF	TGTGCCAGCAGTCCTACTAGCGGGAGTGAGTCCTACAATGAGCAGTTCTTC
TRBV24-1	TRBJ1-5	.	13	.	CATSDYSNQPQHF	TGTGCCACCAGTGATTATAGCAATCAGCCCCAGCATTTT
TRBV6-5	TRBJ2-1	.	15	once	CASSYSGFHYNEQFF	TGTGCCAGCAGTTACTCGGGGTTTCACTACAATGAGCAGTTCTTC
TRBV6-2/TRBV6-3	TRBJ1-5	.	19	.	CASSYLLVNQGRPNQPQHF	TGTGCCAGCAGTTACCTCCTTGTGAATCAGGGACGCCCTAATCAGCCCCAGCATTTT
TRBV6-2/TRBV6-3	TRBJ2-1	TRBD2	17	.	CASSSGTSGSSFYEQFF	TGTGCCAGCAGTTCAGGGACTAGCGGGAGCTCCTTTTATGAGCAGTTCTTC
TRBV7-8	TRBJ1-1	.	16	.	CASSPPEGFVGTEAFF	TGTGCCAGCAGCCCGCCCGAGGGTTTTGTTGGCACTGAAGCTTTCTTT
TRBV3-1/TRBV3-2	TRBJ2-3	.	13	once	CASSLGGGVTQYF	TGTGCCAGCAGCCTTGGCGGGGGCGTAACGCAGTATTTT
TRBV5-6	TRBJ1-1	.	14	.	CASSQIGPSTAVFF	TGTGCCAGCAGCCAAATTGGGCCCTCGACGGCTGTCTTCTTT
TRBV14	TRBJ2-3	.	17	.	CASSQLSGLESGDTQYF	TGTGCCAGCAGCCAATTAAGCGGGCTCGAATCGGGAGATACGCAGTATTTT
TRBV19	TRBJ1-2	.	14	.	CASSQDSTNYGYTF	TGTGCCAGTAGTCAGGACAGCACTAACTATGGCTACACCTTC
TRBV9	TRBJ2-2	TRBD2	21	.	CASSVAPIPGLAGLNTGELFF	TGTGCCAGCAGCGTAGCCCCTATTCCAGGACTAGCGGGATTAAACACCGGGGAGCTGTTTTTT
TRBV12-5	TRBJ2-3	TRBD2	18	.	CASGLGLAGGPSTDTQYF	TGTGCTAGTGGTTTGGGACTAGCGGGAGGCCCCAGCACAGATACGCAGTATTTT
TRBV10-3	TRBJ2-1	TRBD2	16	.	CAISEGTSGGFNEQFF	TGTGCCATCAGTGAGGGAACTAGCGGGGGGTTCAATGAGCAGTTCTTC